This T cell receptor beta chain was recovered during a study of T-cell reconstitution after alpha-beta-depleted transplantation in children. Study-level results: At one year after transplant, newly produced T cells mostly accounted for T-cell counts and diversity. At day 60, the high TCRbeta diversity found in some patients originated from recipient T cells and thymic progenitors that had survived.

As regards this clonotype: The antigen remains unidentified.

The V gene end was trimmed by 5 bases and the J gene end by 5 bases; junction bases not matched to a gene: 4. The length of the CDR3 is 14 residues. Unique molecular identifiers were incorporated when the TCRbeta library was constructed. One entry per CDR3 protein results from TCRdb running MiXCR on the PCR reads. This table has fewer than 550,000 distinct CDR3 sequences, about an eighth appearing once. The origin of this receptor is a female patient between 2 and 15 years old who had a stem cell transplant for aplastic anemia, so the T cells may come from the graft donor. The chain is built from TRBV12-3 or TRBV12-4 and TRBJ1-5; 9 bases agree with TRBD1. The sample was PBMCs, mostly from graft donor cells, taken 180 days after TCRalphabeta/CD19-depleted stem cell transplant. This CDR3 is CASSGGQGYQPQHF. The CDR3 DNA is TGTGCCAGCAGTGGGGGACAGGGATATCAGCCCCAGCATTTT.